This T cell receptor beta chain was sequenced in a study of T cell responses to AZD1222 COVID-19 vaccine. A word on this clone: Its antigen is currently unknown.

Overall study findings and caveats: Vaccination with two AZD1222 doses was followed by a rise in Spike-specific TCR breadth and depth. Of the AZD1222 recipients, only 5 to 7 were seropositive at baseline. Vaccine-associated CD4 TCRs ranged over spike, dominating at 160-218 and 743-854. Reportedly, close to half of spike-specific TCRs are directed against unmutated variant regions.

The CDR3 is 15 amino acids. V was cut by 0 bases and J by 0 bases, with 9 bases left in between. In germline, CDR1 is SGHRS, CDR2 YFSETQ. Sequencing used immunoSEQ multiplex PCR; TCRdb keeps in-frame clones, though not all of them. The sample yields some 96,000 clones, approximately 87% seen once. Material: peripheral blood, obtained on day 0 of AZD1222 vaccination. The sequence was collected from an adult in good health. The chain has TRBV5-1 and TRBJ1-1; D not certain. DNA of the CDR3: TGCGCCAGCAGCTTGGACAGTAGCATGAACACTGAAGCTTTCTTT. Translating gives CASSLDSSMNTEAFF. The whole variable domain, remainder taken from reference TRBV5-1 and TRBJ1-1, is KAGVTQTPRYLIKTRGQQVTLSCSPISGHRSVSWYQQTPGQGLQFLFEYFSETQRNKGNFPGRFSGRQFSNSRSEMNVSTLELGDSALYLCASSLDSSMNTEAFFGQGTRLTVV.